The rows below give T cell receptor beta chains drawn from one sample of a study of blood T cells in healthy people across ages. TCRdb recomputed calls from the 5' RACE reads with MiXCR, one row per CDR3 protein. Among roughly 930,000 distinct CDR3 sequences listed, around 48% were seen once. Sample: blood. All receptors derive from a man aged 25-45 years in good health. CDR3s include the opening cysteine and the closing phenylalanine or tryptophan. Fields, in order: D gene, clone size, J gene, CDR3 length, V gene, CDR3 protein, CDR3 DNA. A D gene is named only where the DNA matches it firmly. Size values are once, few and many counts, or a class for expanded clones, and some rows have none.

>.|few|TRBJ2-7|16|TRBV27
CASSHSAGEIIYEQYF
TGTGCCAGCAGCCACTCGGCAGGGGAGATCATCTACGAGCAGTACTTC
>TRBD2|.|TRBJ2-7|15|TRBV3-1
CASSNRSGISYEQYF
TGTGCCAGCAGCAACCGGAGCGGGATCTCCTACGAGCAGTACTTC
>TRBD2|.|TRBJ2-3|14|TRBV11-2
CASSFELAGFTQYF
TGTGCCAGCAGCTTTGAACTAGCGGGGTTTACGCAGTATTTT
>.|.|TRBJ2-3|13|TRBV7-3
CASSVYSTATQYF
TGTGCCAGCAGCGTCTACAGCACAGCTACGCAGTATTTT
>.|.|TRBJ1-1|14|TRBV7-9
CASSSNRPNTEAFF
TGTGCCAGCAGCTCAAATCGTCCGAACACTGAAGCTTTCTTT
>.|many|TRBJ1-2|12|TRBV24-1
CATSDSSYGYTF
TGTGCCACCAGTGACTCCTCCTATGGCTACACCTTC
>.|.|TRBJ2-3|14|TRBV7-2
CASSRRDSMDTQYF
TGTGCCAGCAGCAGACGGGACTCCATGGATACGCAGTATTTT
>TRBD1|.|TRBJ2-1|17|TRBV7-2
CASSLRPGTGGLNEQFF
TGTGCCAGCAGCCTACGACCCGGGACAGGGGGCTTGAATGAGCAGTTCTTC
>.|.|TRBJ2-6|18|TRBV18
CASSPNLYGTSGANVLTF
TGTGCCAGCTCACCGAATCTGTATGGGACCTCTGGGGCCAACGTCCTGACTTTC
>TRBD1|few|TRBJ1-4|14|TRBV5-1
CASSATGGNEKLFF
TGCGCCAGCAGCGCCACAGGGGGTAATGAAAAACTGTTTTTT
>TRBD2|.|TRBJ2-7|11|TRBV10-3
CAISEAGEQYF
TGTGCCATCAGTGAAGCGGGGGAGCAGTACTTC
>.|.|TRBJ2-1|12|TRBV7-3
CASSLPIFEQFF
TGTGCCAGCAGCTTACCGATCTTCGAGCAGTTCTTC
>TRBD1|.|TRBJ1-5|15|TRBV28
CASSEATGSGQPQHF
TGTGCCAGCAGTGAGGCGACAGGGAGCGGTCAGCCCCAGCATTTT
>TRBD1|.|TRBJ2-5|14|TRBV29-1
CSVRGGQLIETQYF
TGCAGCGTCCGAGGGGGACAGCTAATAGAGACCCAGTACTTC
>TRBD1|.|TRBJ2-7|15|TRBV5-1
CASSRGTGNSYEQYF
TGCGCCAGCAGCCGTGGGACAGGCAACTCCTACGAGCAGTACTTC
>.|once|TRBJ1-5|15|TRBV18
CASSPRQAKNQPQHF
TGTGCCAGCTCACCGAGACAGGCCAAGAATCAGCCCCAGCATTTT
>TRBD2|.|TRBJ2-3|15|TRBV7-6
CASSLEAGPPDTQYF
TGTGCCAGCAGCTTAGAAGCGGGGCCCCCGGATACGCAGTATTTT
>.|.|TRBJ2-3|14|TRBV2
CASSESQLTDTQYF
TGTGCCAGCAGTGAAAGTCAGCTCACAGATACGCAGTATTTT
>TRBD2|few|TRBJ2-1|16|TRBV6-5
CASSYSIGGGGGEQFF
TGTGCCAGCAGTTACTCGATCGGGGGGGGAGGTGGTGAGCAGTTCTTT
>TRBD2|.|TRBJ2-3|14|TRBV7-2
CASSVGTSVGTQYF
TGTGCCAGCAGCGTCGGGACTAGCGTCGGTACGCAGTATTTT
>.|.|TRBJ2-7|14|TRBV29-1
CSVENRVGTYEQYF
TGCAGCGTTGAAAACAGGGTAGGAACCTACGAGCAGTACTTC
>TRBD1|many|TRBJ2-3|15|TRBV24-1
CATSDPRQGTDTQYF
TGTGCCACCAGTGACCCCAGACAGGGGACAGATACGCAGTATTTT
>.|.|TRBJ2-5|13|TRBV11-2
CASSLAVTWEQYF
TGTGCCAGCAGCTTAGCGGTGACTTGGGAGCAGTACTTC
>.|.|TRBJ2-1|15|TRBV7-6
CASSHTTAGGNEQFF
TGTGCCAGCAGCCACACGACAGCTGGGGGGAATGAGCAGTTCTTC
>.|.|TRBJ2-7|13|TRBV18
CSSSPGGRDEQYF
TGTTCCAGCTCACCCGGGGGTAGGGACGAGCAGTACTTC
>.|.|TRBJ2-5|13|TRBV18
CASSSARQETQYF
TGTGCCAGCTCATCCGCCAGACAAGAGACCCAGTACTTC
>TRBD1|.|TRBJ2-3|15|TRBV29-1
CSVVGGQGEADTQYF
TGCAGCGTTGTGGGGGGACAGGGCGAGGCAGATACGCAGTATTTT
>.|.|TRBJ2-7|13|TRBV7-9
CASSPASSFEQYF
TGTGCCAGCAGCCCTGCTAGTTCGTTCGAGCAGTACTTC
>.|.|TRBJ2-2|14|TRBV25-1
CASSVHTGVGELFF
TGTGCCAGCAGTGTTCATACCGGGGTCGGGGAGCTGTTTTTT
>TRBD1|.|TRBJ2-7|17|TRBV3-1
CASSPTLGQGQTHEQYF
TGTGCCAGCAGCCCGACCCTCGGACAGGGGCAAACCCACGAGCAGTACTTC
>.|many|TRBJ2-3|13|TRBV4-2
CASSPQERDTQYF
TGTGCCAGCAGCCCCCAGGAGCGCGATACGCAGTATTTT
>.|.|TRBJ2-7|15|TRBV3-1
CASSPQRIVTYEQYF
TGTGCCAGCAGCCCCCAGAGGATAGTGACCTACGAGCAGTACTTC
>TRBD2|.|TRBJ2-7|15|TRBV6-1
CASRFRLGGSNEQYF
TGTGCCAGCAGGTTCCGGTTGGGAGGGTCGAACGAGCAGTACTTC
>TRBD1|.|TRBJ2-1|16|TRBV5-1
CASSPRTGAVYNEQFF
TGCGCCAGCAGCCCGAGGACAGGGGCGGTCTACAATGAGCAGTTCTTC
>.|.|TRBJ2-1|16|TRBV7-9
CASSLSRVSYYNEQFF
TGTGCCAGCAGCTTAAGCAGAGTTTCATACTACAATGAGCAGTTCTTC
>TRBD2|few|TRBJ2-3|15|TRBV6-4
CASSESSGGTDTQYF
TGTGCCAGCAGTGAATCTAGCGGGGGCACAGATACGCAGTATTTT
>.|.|TRBJ1-1|14|TRBV7-9
CASSKTSGSTEAFF
TGTGCCAGCAGCAAGACATCCGGGAGCACTGAAGCTTTCTTT
>.|.|TRBJ2-5|17|TRBV18
CASSPVQWGFLQETQYF
TGTGCCAGCTCACCAGTGCAGTGGGGATTCCTCCAAGAGACCCAGTACTTC
>.|few|TRBJ2-7|14|TRBV5-1
CASSLTRDIYEQYF
TGCGCCAGCAGCCTTACCCGGGACATCTACGAGCAGTACTTC
>.|few|TRBJ2-7|14|TRBV6-1
CASTLGGRSYEQYF
TGTGCCAGCACCTTGGGGGGCAGATCCTACGAGCAGTACTTC
>.|.|TRBJ2-5|12|TRBV10-3
CAISGDGETQYF
TGTGCCATCAGTGGGGACGGAGAGACCCAGTACTTC
>.|.|TRBJ2-1|12|TRBV10-3
CAISNFDNEQFF
TGTGCCATCAGTAACTTCGACAATGAGCAGTTCTTC
>TRBD2|.|TRBJ2-1|16|TRBV3-1
CASSQVLRGGDNEQFF
TGTGCCAGCAGCCAAGTGTTACGGGGGGGGGACAATGAGCAGTTCTTC
>TRBD2|.|TRBJ2-7|17|TRBV7-2
CASSPKGTSGVSYEQYF
TGTGCCAGCAGCCCAAAAGGGACTAGCGGGGTTTCCTACGAGCAGTACTTC
>TRBD2|.|TRBJ2-7|16|TRBV20-1
CSVKSGGGVVSYEQYF
TGCAGTGTAAAGTCGGGTGGGGGGGTTGTTTCCTACGAGCAGTACTTC
>.|.|TRBJ2-5|15|TRBV6-4
CASRRGRLNQETQYF
TGTGCCAGTAGGAGGGGCAGACTAAACCAAGAGACCCAGTACTTC
>.|.|TRBJ2-6|17|TRBV5-1
CTSSSDSRSSGANVLTF
TGCACCAGCAGCTCCGACAGTCGCTCCTCTGGGGCCAACGTCCTGACTTTC
>.|few|TRBJ2-7|13|TRBV20-1
CSAPKTGPYEQYF
TGCAGTGCCCCGAAGACAGGTCCCTACGAGCAGTACTTC